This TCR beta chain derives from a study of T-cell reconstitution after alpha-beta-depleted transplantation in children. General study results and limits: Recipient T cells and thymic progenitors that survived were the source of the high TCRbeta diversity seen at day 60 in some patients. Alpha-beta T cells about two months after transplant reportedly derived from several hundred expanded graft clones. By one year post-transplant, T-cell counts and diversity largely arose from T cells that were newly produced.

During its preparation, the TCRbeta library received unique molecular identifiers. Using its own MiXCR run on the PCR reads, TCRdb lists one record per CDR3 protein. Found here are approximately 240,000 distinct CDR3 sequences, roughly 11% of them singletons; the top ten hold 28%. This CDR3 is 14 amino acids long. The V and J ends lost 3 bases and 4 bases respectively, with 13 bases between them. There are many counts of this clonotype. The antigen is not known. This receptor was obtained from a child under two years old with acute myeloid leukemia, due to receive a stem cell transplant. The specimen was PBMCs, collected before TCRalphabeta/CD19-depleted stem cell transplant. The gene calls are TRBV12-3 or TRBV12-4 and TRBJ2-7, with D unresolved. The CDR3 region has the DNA TGTGCCAGCAGTTTTCAGGCCGGAGCTTACGAGCAGTACTTC. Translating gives CASSFQAGAYEQYF.